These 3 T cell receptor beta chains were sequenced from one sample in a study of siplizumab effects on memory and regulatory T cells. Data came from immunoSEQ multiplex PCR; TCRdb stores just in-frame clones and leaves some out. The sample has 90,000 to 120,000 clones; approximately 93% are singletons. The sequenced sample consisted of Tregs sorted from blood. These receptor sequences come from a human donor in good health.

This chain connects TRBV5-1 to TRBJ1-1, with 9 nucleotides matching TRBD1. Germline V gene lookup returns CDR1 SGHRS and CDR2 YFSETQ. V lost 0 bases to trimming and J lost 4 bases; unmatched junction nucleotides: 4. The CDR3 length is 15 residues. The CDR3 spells CASSLGTGVVTEAFF. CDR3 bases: TGCGCCAGCAGCTTGGGGACAGGGGTGGTCACTGAAGCTTTCTTT.

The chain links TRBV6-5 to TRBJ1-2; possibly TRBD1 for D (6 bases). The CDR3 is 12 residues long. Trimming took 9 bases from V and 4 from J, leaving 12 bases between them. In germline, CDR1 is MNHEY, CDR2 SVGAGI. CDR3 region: CASTGIGYGYTF. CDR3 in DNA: TGTGCCAGTACAGGGATTGGCTATGGCTACACCTTC.

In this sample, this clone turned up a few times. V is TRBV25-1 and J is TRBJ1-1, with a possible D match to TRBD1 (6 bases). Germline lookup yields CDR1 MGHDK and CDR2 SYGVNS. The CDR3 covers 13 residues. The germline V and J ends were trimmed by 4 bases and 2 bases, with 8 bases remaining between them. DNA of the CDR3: TGTGCCAGCAGTGTACAGGGCAACACTGAAGCTTTCTTT. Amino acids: CASSVQGNTEAFF.